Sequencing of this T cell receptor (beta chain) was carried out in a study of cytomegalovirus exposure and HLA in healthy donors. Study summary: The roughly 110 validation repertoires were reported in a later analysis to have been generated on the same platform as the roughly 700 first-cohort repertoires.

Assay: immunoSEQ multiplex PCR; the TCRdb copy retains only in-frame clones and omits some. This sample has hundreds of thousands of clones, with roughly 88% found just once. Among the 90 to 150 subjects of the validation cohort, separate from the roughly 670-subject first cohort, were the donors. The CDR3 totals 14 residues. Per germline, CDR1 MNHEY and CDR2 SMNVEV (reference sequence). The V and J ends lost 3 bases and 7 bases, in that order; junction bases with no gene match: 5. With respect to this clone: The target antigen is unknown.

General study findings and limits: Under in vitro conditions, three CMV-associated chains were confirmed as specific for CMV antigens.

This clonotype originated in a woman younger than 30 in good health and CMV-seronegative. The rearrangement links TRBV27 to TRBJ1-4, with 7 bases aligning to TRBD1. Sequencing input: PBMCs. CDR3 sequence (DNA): TGTGCCAGCAGTTTGACAGGGCGGACTGAAAAACTGTTTTTT. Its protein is CASSLTGRTEKLFF.